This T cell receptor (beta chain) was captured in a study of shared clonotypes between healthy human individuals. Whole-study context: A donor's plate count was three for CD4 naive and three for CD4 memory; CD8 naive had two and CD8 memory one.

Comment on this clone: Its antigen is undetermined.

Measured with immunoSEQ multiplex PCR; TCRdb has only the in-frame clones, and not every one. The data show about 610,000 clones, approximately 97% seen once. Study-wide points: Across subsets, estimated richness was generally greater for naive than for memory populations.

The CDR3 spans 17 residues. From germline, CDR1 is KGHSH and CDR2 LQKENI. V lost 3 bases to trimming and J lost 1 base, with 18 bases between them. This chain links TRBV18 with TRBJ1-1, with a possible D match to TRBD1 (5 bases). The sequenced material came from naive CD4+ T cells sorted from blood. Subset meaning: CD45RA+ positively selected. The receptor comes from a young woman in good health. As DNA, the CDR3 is TGTGCCAGCTCACCGTTCGGGACGGAAACGACGAACACTGAAGCTTTCTTT. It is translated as CASSPFGTETTNTEAFF. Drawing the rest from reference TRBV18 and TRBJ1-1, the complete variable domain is NAGVMQNPRHLVRRRGQEARLRCSPMKGHSHVYWYRQLPEEGLKFMVYLQKENIIDESGMPKERFSAEFPKEGPSILRIQQVVRGDSAAYFCASSPFGTETTNTEAFFGQGTRLTVV.